This record looks at one T cell receptor beta chain sequence and its context. Its specificity is unknown. Input was roughly 616 ng to 6,004 ng of genomic DNA from tumor or blood. This specimen belongs to a study of T cells in tumors after PD-1 blockade. Study at large: Daily vismodegib 150 mg continued in a subset of anti-PD-1-treated patients. Peripheral blood samples averaged around 33,000 unique clonotypes and roughly 110,000 templates.

Here immunoSEQ multiplex PCR was the method, and the copy in TCRdb shows in-frame clones only, minus some. The sample includes approximately 19,000 clones, 81% of them seen just once. The CDR3 has 15 amino acids. Per germline, CDR1 MDHEN and CDR2 SYDVKM. J lost 4 bases, V lost 3 bases, and 5 bases had no gene match. Overall study findings and caveats: Blood contained about 40% of the tumor's TCR clonotypes.

This receptor was taken from a human donor with advanced basal cell or squamous cell carcinoma (not recorded which). Sequenced here: PBMCs, sampled after anti-PD-1 therapy. The gene calls are TRBV28 and TRBJ2-2; TRBD1 aligns across 7 bases. The CDR3 loop reads CASSFPGTVTGELFF. DNA of the CDR3: TGTGCCAGCAGTTTCCCAGGGACAGTCACCGGGGAGCTGTTTTTT.